The 32 T cell receptor beta chains below were found in one sample sequenced in a study of blood T cell repertoires in COVID-19. Sequenced by immunoSEQ multiplex PCR; TCRdb stores in-frame clones only, minus some. The sample lists more than 100,000 clones, nearly 90% seen once, with around 4% in the top ten. Sequenced material: peripheral blood. These receptors were taken from a woman aged 55-70 years with COVID-19, enrolled during active disease.

The chain has TRBV10-2 and TRBJ2-5, with 14 bases matching TRBD2. The CDR3 runs 16 residues. CDR1 is WSHSY and CDR2 is SAAADI in the germline V gene. The V gene end was trimmed by 6 bases and the J gene end by 5 bases; junction bases not matched to a gene: 8. CDR3 in DNA: TGCGCCAGCAGGTTGACTAGCGGGGGGGCCGGGGAGACCCAGTACTTC. Translation gives CASRLTSGGAGETQYF.

This chain links TRBV2 with TRBJ2-6, with TRBD1 matching over 7 bases. There are 19 residues in the CDR3. The germline gives CDR1 SNHLY, CDR2 FYNNEI. With 2 bases clipped from V and 0 bases from J, the junction kept 10 bases outside the gene matches. CDR3 sequence reads: CASSERVAGGPSGANVLTF. The CDR3 DNA reads as TGTGCCAGCAGTGAAAGAGTGGCAGGGGGACCCTCTGGGGCCAACGTCCTGACTTTC.

This clone occurred once. V gene TRBV4-2 combines with J gene TRBJ2-7, with 8 bases lining up with TRBD2. The CDR3 has 15 amino acids. CDR1 and CDR2 from the germline V gene are LGHNA and YNFKEQ. V was clipped by 0 bases and J by 7 bases; unmatched bases: 8. As DNA, the CDR3 is TGTGCCAGCAGCCAAGATGTAGCGGGGAAGGGAGAGCAGTACTTC. Translation gives CASSQDVAGKGEQYF.

V is TRBV11-2 and J is TRBJ2-7, with TRBD1 matching over 7 bases. From germline, CDR1 is SGHAT and CDR2 FQNNGV. The CDR3 runs 13 residues. V was pared by 3 bases and J by 2 bases, with 1 base of the junction left unmatched. The CDR3 DNA is TGTGCCAGCAGCTTGGACAGGACCTACGAGCAGTACTTC. Translating it yields CASSLDRTYEQYF.

This clone came up once. The V call is TRBV7-9, the J call TRBJ2-1; D perhaps matches TRBD1 (5 bases). The CDR3 has 17 amino acids. With 1 base removed from V and 6 bases from J, the gap between germline ends came to 19 bases. Germline CDR1 reads SEHNR; CDR2 reads FQNEAQ (reference sequence). DNA for the CDR3: TGTGCCAGCAGCTTAGGGTGGGGCAGGGCAGTTTTCAATGAGCAGTTCTTC. Protein: CASSLGWGRAVFNEQFF.

The chain carries TRBV5-4 and TRBJ2-1; TRBD2 matches at 14 bases. The CDR3 is 16 amino acids. V was pared by 4 bases and J by 5 bases, with 5 bases of the junction left unmatched. CDR1 and CDR2 from the germline V gene are SGHNT and YYREEE (reference sequence). The CDR3 DNA follows: TGTGCCAGCAGCACACCGGGACTAGCGGGGGACAATGAGCAGTTCTTC. This gives the protein CASSTPGLAGDNEQFF.

The V gene is TRBV5-1, the J gene TRBJ2-7; the D gene is possibly TRBD2 (6 bases). V was clipped by 1 base and J by 2 bases, with 10 bases between them. This CDR3 is built from 14 residues. Germline V lookup: CDR1 SGHRS, CDR2 YFSETQ. The CDR3 DNA is TGCGCCAGCAGCTTGTCCGCGGGGACCTACGAGCAGTACTTC. This codes for CASSLSAGTYEQYF.

This rearrangement joins TRBV7-9 to TRBJ1-4, with D unresolved. V lost 5 bases to trimming and J lost 7 bases, with 14 bases between them. The CDR3 extends over 14 amino acids. Germline lookup yields CDR1 SEHNR and CDR2 FQNEAQ (reference sequence). The DNA for the CDR3 is TGTGCCAGCAGCCCGTCGGGATCTGGTGAAAAACTGTTTTTT. As protein: CASSPSGSGEKLFF. The entire variable domain, with the rest obtained from reference TRBV7-9 and TRBJ1-4, is as follows: DTGVSQNPRHKITKRGQNVTFRCDPISEHNRLYWYRQTLGQGPEFLTYFQNEAQLEKSRLLSDRFSAERPKGSFSTLEIQRTEQGDSAMYLCASSPSGSGEKLFFGSGTQLSVL.

V usage is TRBV10-3 and J usage is TRBJ2-3, with 7 positions matching TRBD2. Trimming cost V 6 bases and J 1 base; bases outside gene matches: 13. CDR1 ENHRY and CDR2 SYGVKD come from the germline V gene. This CDR3 contains 17 residues. Here the CDR3 reads CAIRGGSQAPGTDTQYF. CDR3 coding DNA: TGTGCCATCAGGGGGGGGTCGCAGGCACCCGGCACAGATACGCAGTATTTT.

The chain links TRBV11-3 to TRBJ1-1; D not certain. V was cut by 0 bases and J by 6 bases, with 11 bases left in between. Looked up from germline, CDR1 is SGHNT and CDR2 is YENEEA. There are 14 residues in the CDR3. CDR3 residues: CASSLDGPGAEAFF. CDR3 bases: TGTGCCAGCAGCTTAGATGGGCCAGGCGCTGAAGCTTTCTTT.

This clone was seen only once. V usage is TRBV19 and J usage is TRBJ2-5; possible D gene TRBD2, 7 bases. Germline V lookup: CDR1 LNHDA, CDR2 SQIVND (reference sequence). CDR3 length: 16 amino acids. Trimming removed 3 bases from V and 1 base from J, with 15 bases in between. CDR3 DNA sequence: TGTGCCAGTAGTATTACCGGGGGGCTCGTCCAAGAGACCCAGTACTTC. Residues: CASSITGGLVQETQYF.

CDR3 region: CAISVGQLTDTQYF. The CDR3 DNA reads as TGTGCCATCAGTGTAGGACAGCTCACAGATACGCAGTATTTT. The J gene is TRBJ2-3, the V gene TRBV10-3; D is perhaps TRBD1 (6 bases). The V end lost 4 bases, the J end lost 2 bases, and 10 bases lay between the germline ends. Per the germline V gene, CDR1 is ENHRY and CDR2 is SYGVKD. This CDR3 is built from 14 residues.

This chain joins TRBV7-9 and TRBJ1-2; D ambiguous. V gave up 3 bases and J gave up 0 bases, with 5 bases separating them. The CDR3 runs 13 residues. The germline CDR1 and CDR2 sequences are SEHNR and FQNEAQ (reference sequence). The CDR3 DNA is TGTGCCAGCAGCTTTGAGGCTAACTATGGCTACACCTTC. Protein product: CASSFEANYGYTF.

The V call is TRBV6-5, the J call TRBJ2-3; TRBD2 matches 8 bases. The length of the CDR3 is 13 residues. CDR1 is MNHEY, CDR2 SVGAGI, per germline. V trimming: 7 bases; J trimming: 3 bases; junction bases outside the gene matches: 3. DNA of the CDR3: TGTGCCAGCATGAGCGGGGGAACAGATACGCAGTATTTT. This sequence encodes CASMSGGTDTQYF.

The rearrangement uses TRBV6-5 and TRBJ1-1; 9 bases are a match to TRBD1. This CDR3 is built from 14 residues. Germline-derived CDR1 and CDR2 are MNHEY and SVGAGI. Unmatched junction bases numbered 1, after V lost 0 bases and J lost 5 bases. The CDR3 region is CASSYSGTGTEAFF. CDR3 DNA: TGTGCCAGCAGTTACTCCGGGACAGGGACTGAAGCTTTCTTT.

V is TRBV3-1 (or the pseudogene TRBV3-2) and J is TRBJ2-3; 7 nucleotides line up with TRBD2. Trimming cost V 6 bases and J 3 bases; bases outside gene matches: 15. Germline values: CDR1 LGHDT, CDR2 YNNKEL (reference sequence). CDR3 size: 17 residues. The chain's CDR3 is CASSQGVGTIGTDTQYF. For the CDR3, the DNA is TGTGCCAGCAGTCAGGGCGTTGGGACTATAGGGACAGATACGCAGTATTTT.

The CDR3 sequence is CASSFSGQLSNQPQHF. CDR3 coding DNA: TGTGCCAGCAGTTTCTCCGGACAGCTTAGCAATCAGCCCCAGCATTTT. This sequence joins TRBV27 and TRBJ1-5; the D gene is possibly TRBD1 (6 bases). CDR3 length equals 16 residues. The ends were cut back, 3 bases at V and 0 bases at J, with 12 bases in the middle. From germline, CDR1 is MNHEY and CDR2 SMNVEV (reference sequence).

The chain joins TRBV5-1 to TRBJ2-5; 8 bases align to TRBD1. The CDR3 is made up of 13 amino acids. The ends lost 5 bases at V and 4 bases at J; junction bases unmatched: 4. From germline, CDR1 is SGHRS and CDR2 YFSETQ. CDR3 coding DNA: TGCGCCAGCAGTAAGGACAGGGCAGAGACCCAGTACTTC. As protein: CASSKDRAETQYF.

This sequence joins TRBV15 and TRBJ1-4; D is ambiguous. Germline-derived CDR1 and CDR2 are LNHNV and YYDKDF (reference sequence). With 0 bases removed from V and 3 bases from J, the gap between germline ends came to 8 bases. This CDR3 spans 15 amino acids. CDR3 sequence: CATSRDYRPNEKLFF. The DNA of the CDR3 is TGTGCCACCAGCAGAGATTACAGACCTAATGAAAAACTGTTTTTT.

This chain uses TRBV3-1 (or the pseudogene TRBV3-2) with TRBJ1-4, with 7 bases lining up with TRBD1. The CDR3 totals 15 residues. Germline loops: CDR1 LGHDT, CDR2 YNNKEL (reference sequence). With V trimmed by 6 bases and J by 5 bases, 9 bases remained unmatched. The CDR3: CASSPPGQRNEKLFF. In nucleotides, the CDR3 is TGTGCCAGCAGTCCTCCGGGACAGCGGAATGAAAAACTGTTTTTT.

The chain employs TRBV4-1 and TRBJ2-7; D is unclear. This CDR3 spans 16 amino acids. CDR1 and CDR2 (germline): MGHRA, YSYEKL. V was pared by 3 bases and J by 2 bases, with 17 bases between. The CDR3, as DNA: TGCGCCAGCAGCCAGACCCCTTCTCAGGAAACCTACGAGCAGTACTTC. It specifies CASSQTPSQETYEQYF.

J is TRBJ2-6 and V is TRBV4-3, with D hard to call. The CDR3 is made up of 13 amino acids. From germline, CDR1 is LGHNA and CDR2 YSLEER. V was trimmed by 10 bases and J by 0 bases, leaving 7 bases between them. Here the CDR3 DNA reads TGCGCCACCCCTCCCTCTGGGGCCAACGTCCTGACTTTC. Its protein product is CATPPSGANVLTF.

The V call is TRBV9, the J call TRBJ2-1, with 7 bases lining up with TRBD1. V gave up 3 bases and J gave up 4 bases; unmatched junction bases: 4. CDR1 and CDR2 (germline): SGDLS, YYNGEE. The CDR3 is made up of 14 amino acids. In nucleotides, the CDR3 is TGTGCCAGCAGCGAGGGGGACAGATACAATGAGCAGTTCTTC. This translates into CASSEGDRYNEQFF.

V usage is TRBV6-6 and J usage is TRBJ1-2; tentatively, D is TRBD1 (5 bases). Germline CDR1 is MNHNY and CDR2 is SVGAGI (reference sequence). This CDR3 is built from 16 residues. V gave up 5 bases and J gave up 4 bases, with 20 bases separating them. This CDR3 is CASSRRGADGSYGYTF. CDR3 sequence (DNA): TGTGCCAGCAGTCGAAGGGGTGCGGACGGGTCCTATGGCTACACCTTC.

The rearrangement joins TRBV7-3 to TRBJ2-3; a possible D gene is TRBD1 (5 bases). The CDR3 covers 15 residues. Germline CDR1 and CDR2: SGHTA and FQGTGA. V lost 0 bases and J 3 bases, leaving 10 bases between the germline ends. This CDR3 is CASSLTGPGTDTQYF. CDR3 nucleotides: TGTGCCAGCAGCTTAACGGGCCCAGGGACAGATACGCAGTATTTT.

The genes are TRBV5-4 and TRBJ1-1, with TRBD1 matching over 7 bases. The germline V gene encodes CDR1 SGHNT and CDR2 YYREEE (reference sequence). The CDR3 is 13 amino acids. V lost 10 bases, J lost 4 bases, and 10 bases stayed unmatched. The DNA of the CDR3 is TGTGCCGACCAGAGGGGGCCCTCCACTGAAGCTTTCTTT. It encodes CADQRGPSTEAFF. The complete variable domain, with remaining parts taken from reference TRBV5-4 and TRBJ1-1, reads ETGVTQSPTHLIKTRGQQVTLRCSSQSGHNTVSWYQQALGQGPQFIFQYYREEENGRGNFPPRFSGLQFPNYSSELNVNALELDDSALYLCADQRGPSTEAFFGQGTRLTVV.

This chain links TRBV9 with TRBJ1-4; perhaps TRBD1 as D (6 bases). Deletions cut 3 bases from V and 8 bases from J, with 14 bases between. CDR3 length equals 14 residues. Per germline, CDR1 SGDLS and CDR2 YYNGEE. CDR3 bases: TGTGCCAGCAGCGGAACAGGGAGGGGCGAAAAACTGTTTTTT. Translation: CASSGTGRGEKLFF.

This chain uses TRBV5-6 with TRBJ1-1, with D possibly TRBD1 on 6 matching bases. The length of the CDR3 is 15 residues. V shed 3 bases and J shed 5 bases, with 17 bases lying between them. Germline loops: CDR1 SGHDT, CDR2 YYEEEE. CDR3 bases: TGTGCCAGCAGCTGGGGGCCCAGGGAGGGGACTGAAGCTTTCTTT. Translated: CASSWGPREGTEAFF.

This clone was recorded only once. The V gene is TRBV30, the J gene TRBJ1-2; 8 positions match TRBD1. Looked up from germline, CDR1 is GTSNPN and CDR2 is SVGIG (reference sequence). V shed 1 base and J 4 bases; nucleotides not matched to a gene: 8. The CDR3 covers 15 residues. The CDR3 nucleotides are TGTGCCTGGAGTGCGGACAGGGACGGGGGCTATGGCTACACCTTC. It encodes CAWSADRDGGYGYTF.

The J gene is TRBJ2-5, the V gene TRBV7-2, with TRBD2 matching over 8 bases. This CDR3 is built from 16 residues. Per germline, CDR1 SGHTA and CDR2 FQGNSA. V was pared by 2 bases and J by 5 bases, with 10 bases of the junction left unmatched. The CDR3 loop reads CASSLRGGPRGETQYF. As DNA, the CDR3 is TGTGCCAGCAGCTTACGCGGGGGGCCGAGGGGTGAGACCCAGTACTTC. Filled out from reference TRBV7-2 and TRBJ2-5, the complete variable domain reads GAGVSQSPSNKVTEKGKDVELRCDPISGHTALYWYRQSLGQGLEFLIYFQGNSAPDKSGLPSDRFSAERTGGSVSTLTIQRTQQEDSAVYLCASSLRGGPRGETQYFGPGTRLLVL.

This chain connects TRBV9 to TRBJ2-2; D gene ambiguous. The germline CDR1 and CDR2 sequences are SGDLS and YYNGEE. Deletions cut 1 base from V and 4 bases from J, with 8 bases between. There are 14 residues in the CDR3. CDR3 protein: CASSVQTGTGELFF. The DNA for the CDR3 is TGTGCCAGCAGCGTACAGACGGGCACCGGGGAGCTGTTTTTT. Filled out from reference TRBV9 and TRBJ2-2, the complete variable domain reads DSGVTQTPKHLITATGQRVTLRCSPRSGDLSVYWYQQSLDQGLQFLIQYYNGEERAKGNILERFSAQQFPDLHSELNLSSLELGDSALYFCASSVQTGTGELFFGEGSRLTVL.

The table lists this clone with a few counts. The rearrangement joins TRBV4-3 to TRBJ2-7; weak D call: TRBD1 (6 bases). CDR1 is LGHNA, CDR2 YSLEER, per germline. CDR3 length equals 15 residues. V gave up 0 bases and J gave up 3 bases, with 12 bases separating them. CDR3 in DNA: TGCGCCAGCAGCCAAGACTTCAGGGGAAGCTACGAGCAGTACTTC. It yields the protein CASSQDFRGSYEQYF.